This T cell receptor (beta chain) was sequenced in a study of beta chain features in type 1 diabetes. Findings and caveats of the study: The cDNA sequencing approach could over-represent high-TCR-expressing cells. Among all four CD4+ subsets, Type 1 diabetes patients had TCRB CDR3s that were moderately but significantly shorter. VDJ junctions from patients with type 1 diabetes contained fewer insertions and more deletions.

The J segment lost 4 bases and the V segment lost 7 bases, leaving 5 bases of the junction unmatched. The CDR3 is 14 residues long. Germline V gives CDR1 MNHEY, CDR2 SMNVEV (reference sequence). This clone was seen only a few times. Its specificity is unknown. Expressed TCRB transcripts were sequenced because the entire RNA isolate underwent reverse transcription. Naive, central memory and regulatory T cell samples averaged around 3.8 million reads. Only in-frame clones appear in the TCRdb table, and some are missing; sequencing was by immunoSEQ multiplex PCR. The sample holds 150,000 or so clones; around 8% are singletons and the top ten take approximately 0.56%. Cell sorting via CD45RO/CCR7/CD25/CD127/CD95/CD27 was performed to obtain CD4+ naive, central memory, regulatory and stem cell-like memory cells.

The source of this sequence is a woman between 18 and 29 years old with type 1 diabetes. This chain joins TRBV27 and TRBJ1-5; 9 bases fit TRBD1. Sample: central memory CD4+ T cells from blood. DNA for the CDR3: TGTGCCAGCACGAACAGGGGGCGAAATCAGCCCCAGCATTTT. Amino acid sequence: CASTNRGRNQPQHF.